This entry describes one T cell receptor (beta chain). The sample comes from a study of T cell responses to AZD1222 COVID-19 vaccine. The CDR3 contains 16 residues. CDR1 SGHRS and CDR2 YFSETQ come from the germline V gene. The V end was cut by 1 base, the J end by 2 bases, with 14 bases between. Generated by immunoSEQ multiplex PCR, the TCRdb table keeps only in-frame clones and is missing some. The repertoire includes 95,000 to 110,000 clones, over 75% of them detected once, and 15% to 20% sits in the top ten. This chain uses TRBV5-1 with TRBJ2-3; a possible D gene is TRBD2 (7 bases). This TCR was recovered from an adult in good health. The sequencing used peripheral blood, collected on day 0 of AZD1222 vaccination. This chain's CDR3 is CASSLKWGGLTDTQYF. The DNA for the CDR3 is TGCGCCAGCAGCTTGAAGTGGGGGGGCCTCACAGATACGCAGTATTTT.